This T cell receptor beta chain was profiled in a study of blood T cell repertoires in COVID-19. Germline CDR1 reads SEHNR; CDR2 reads FQNEAQ (reference sequence). The CDR3 is 17 residues long. The J segment lost 4 bases and the V segment lost 9 bases, leaving 15 bases of the junction unmatched. Produced via immunoSEQ multiplex PCR; TCRdb's table is partial and in-frame only. The table shows about 400,000 clones, with more than 85% occurring only once. This TCR derives from a woman in her 30s who had recovered from COVID-19. The sequenced material came from PBMCs or T cells enriched from blood (not recorded which). The genes are TRBV7-9 and TRBJ2-3; 11 positions match TRBD1. CDR3 amino acids: CASTTGSGQGAADTQYF. The CDR3 DNA reads as TGTGCCAGTACAACCGGATCAGGACAGGGGGCCGCAGATACGCAGTATTTT.